This TCR beta chain appears in the sequencing data of a study of blood T cells in healthy people across ages. The use of a sample-barcoded 5' primer and a J-beta primer mix characterized a second PCR of about 7 to 12 cycles. MiXCR, run by TCRdb on the 5' RACE reads, gives a single entry per CDR3 protein. The sample has about 680,000 distinct CDR3 sequences; about 52% are singletons. Study-level results: Naive T cell percentage strongly correlated with TCR beta diversity. Per million T cells, TCR beta diversity dropped about linearly as age rose. Higher diversity, along with more naive CD4+ cells, distinguished long-lived donors from aged donors.

Details on this clonotype: Its antigen is still unknown.

The CDR3 has 12 amino acids. CDR1 and CDR2 from the germline V gene are SGHDT and YYEEEE. V lost 0 bases and J 9 bases, leaving 8 bases between the germline ends. Every sample had a minimum of 6 million PBMCs isolated. Sequencing was carried out using blood. The genes are TRBV5-6 and TRBJ2-3; D perhaps matches TRBD1 (5 bases). The TCR was taken from a woman aged 55-69 years in good health. The CDR3 reads CASSLAQGTQYF. CDR3 coding DNA: TGTGCCAGCAGCTTGGCGCAGGGCACGCAGTATTTT.